This T cell receptor beta chain was sequenced for a study of cytomegalovirus exposure and HLA in healthy donors. The CDR3 is 13 residues long. Per the germline V gene, CDR1 is SGHTA and CDR2 is FQGNSA. V lost 4 bases to trimming and J lost 7 bases; unmatched junction nucleotides: 4. Study-level findings and limits: Usually a TCR sequence was rare, but some public TCRs were found in many donors. Information on immune exposure was restricted to one variable (CMV serostatus).

This clone has a handful of counts. Its matching antigen is unknown. PCR involved 60 Vbeta and 13 Jbeta primers. Measured with immunoSEQ multiplex PCR; TCRdb has only the in-frame clones, and not every one. This table has 55,000 to 80,000 clones, around 79% appearing once. The specimen sequenced was PBMCs. This TCR came from a woman aged 25 to 45 in good health and CMV-seropositive. The rearrangement uses TRBV7-2 and TRBJ2-1; 7 positions match TRBD2. The DNA of the CDR3 is TGTGCCAGCAGCTACAGCGGGACGAATGAGCAGTTCTTC. This sequence encodes CASSYSGTNEQFF.